The TCR beta chain under discussion was sequenced for a study of CXCR3-negative and CXCR3-positive naive CD8 T cells. Overall study findings and caveats: The TRBV-TRBJ usage of naive CXCR3-negative and CXCR3-positive cells was similar, but that of memory cells differed. Naive subsets did not differ in surface CD5, and the authors estimated TCR strength using properties of the TRB CDR3. CXCR3-positive naive cells had TRB CDR3s that were more hydrophobic than CXCR3-negative naive cells had.

Each CD8+ T cell subset was sorted in triplicate, 300,000 or so cells each. The authors gated naive CD8+ T cells as CD45RO-CCR7+CD27+CD95-. cDNA libraries for TRB were generated by 5' RACE incorporating UMI labels. TCRdb reprocessed the 5' RACE reads and keeps a single row for each CDR3 protein, giving no DNA. The table for this sample gives 75,000 to 100,000 distinct CDR3 sequences. Regarding this clonotype: Antigen: not known.

This CDR3 region has 14 residues. The V call is TRBV12-3 or TRBV12-4, the J call TRBJ2-7; TCRdb's D gene call, TRBD1, goes unchecked for lack of DNA. The clonotype was recovered from a human donor in good health. Some clones in this sample may be carry-over from other donors' samples. The sequenced sample was naive CXCR3+ CD8+ T cells from blood. The subset: CD45RO-CCR7+CD27+CD95- naive CD8+ T cells expressing CXCR3 (TNR3+). CDR3 in amino acids: CASNPRDRGHEQYF.